This record looks at one T cell receptor (beta chain) sequence and its context. Its antigen is still unknown. This entry is derived from a study of cytomegalovirus exposure and HLA in healthy donors. Overall study results and limits: The authors listed 150 or so TCR beta chains as cytomegalovirus-associated.

Sequencing used immunoSEQ multiplex PCR; TCRdb keeps in-frame clones, though not all of them. The sample contains roughly 80,000 clones, just over 90% of which appear only once. Germline CDR1 and CDR2: MGHDK and SYGVNS. J lost 5 bases, V lost 8 bases, and 4 bases had no gene match. CDR3 length: 13 amino acids. The genes are TRBV25-1 and TRBJ2-7, with 12 nucleotides matching TRBD1. Sequencing was carried out using PBMCs. The receptor was derived from a man in his thirties or forties in good health and CMV-seronegative. CDR3 bases: TGTGCCAGCCGGGACAGGGGGCGCGACGAGCAGTACTTC. Amino acids: CASRDRGRDEQYF.